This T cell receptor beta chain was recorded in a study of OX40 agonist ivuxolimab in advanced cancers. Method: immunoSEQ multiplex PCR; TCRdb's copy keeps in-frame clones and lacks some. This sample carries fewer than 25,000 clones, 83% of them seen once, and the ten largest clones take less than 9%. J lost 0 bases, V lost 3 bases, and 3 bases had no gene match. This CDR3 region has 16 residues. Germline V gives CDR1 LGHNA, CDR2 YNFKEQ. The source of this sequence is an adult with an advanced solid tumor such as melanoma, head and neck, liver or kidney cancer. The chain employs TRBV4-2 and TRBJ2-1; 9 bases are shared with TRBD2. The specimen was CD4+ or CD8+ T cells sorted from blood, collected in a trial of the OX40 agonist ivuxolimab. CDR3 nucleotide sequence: TGTGCCAGCAGCCAGTCAGCGGGGGGCTCCTACAATGAGCAGTTCTTC. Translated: CASSQSAGGSYNEQFF.